There are a few counts of the clone carrying this TCR beta chain. Its specificity is unknown. This CDR3 contains 14 residues. J lost 3 bases, V lost 6 bases, and 8 bases had no gene match. Germline assignment: CDR1 DFQATT and CDR2 SNEGSKA (reference sequence). TCRdb fed the RACE reads into MiXCR, producing one record per CDR3 protein. The sample shows some 99,000 distinct CDR3 sequences, about a tenth of them seen only once. The source of the sample is a study of human T cells and chemical hapten exposure. Study-wide results and caveats: TCRs at high frequency, those above 1 in 1000, did not change with DPC sensitization.

The time point here: patch test 2, 6 weeks after DPC sensitization. Treatment noted: therapeutic diphenylcyclopropenone sensitization with weekly scalp DPC. This TCR derives from a woman between 40 and 55 years old with alopecia areata. Some clones in this sample may be carry-over from other donors' samples. The chain links TRBV20-1 to TRBJ1-5; 7 bases are shared with TRBD1. This specimen consisted of whole blood, obtained in connection with sensitization to the hapten diphenylcyclopropenone (DPC). This chain's CDR3 is CSARQGQFNQPQHF. CDR3 nucleotides: TGCAGTGCCAGACAGGGACAGTTCAATCAGCCCCAGCATTTT.